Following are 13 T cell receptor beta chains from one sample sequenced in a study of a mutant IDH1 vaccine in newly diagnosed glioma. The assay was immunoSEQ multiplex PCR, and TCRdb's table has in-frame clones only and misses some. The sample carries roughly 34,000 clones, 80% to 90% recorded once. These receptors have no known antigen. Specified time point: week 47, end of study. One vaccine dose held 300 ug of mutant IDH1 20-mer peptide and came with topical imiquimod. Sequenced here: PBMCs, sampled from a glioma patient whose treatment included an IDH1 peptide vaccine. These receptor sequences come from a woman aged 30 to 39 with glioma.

Written as DNA, the CDR3 is TGTGCCAGTAGTATGGACTACAATGAGCAGTTCTTC. This translates into CASSMDYNEQFF. The chain recombines TRBV19 with TRBJ2-1; no clear D. Trimming shortened V by 3 bases and J by 3 bases, and 3 bases separated the two germline ends. The length of the CDR3 is 12 residues. The germline V gene has CDR1 LNHDA and CDR2 SQIVND (reference sequence).

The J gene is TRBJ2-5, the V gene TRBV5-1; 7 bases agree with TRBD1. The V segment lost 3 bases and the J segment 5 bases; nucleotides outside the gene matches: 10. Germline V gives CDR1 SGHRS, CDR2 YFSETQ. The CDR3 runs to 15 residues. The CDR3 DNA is TGCGCCAGCAGCTCTCCGGGACAGCCCCCGGAGACCCAGTACTTC. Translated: CASSSPGQPPETQYF.

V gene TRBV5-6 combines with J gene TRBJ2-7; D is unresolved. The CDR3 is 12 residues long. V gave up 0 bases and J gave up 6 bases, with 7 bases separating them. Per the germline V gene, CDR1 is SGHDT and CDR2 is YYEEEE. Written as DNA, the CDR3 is TGTGCCAGCAGCTTGGGTAGGACCGAGCAGTACTTC. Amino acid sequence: CASSLGRTEQYF. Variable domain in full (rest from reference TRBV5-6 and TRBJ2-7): DAGVTQSPTHLIKTRGQQVTLRCSPKSGHDTVSWYQQALGQGPQFIFQYYEEEERQRGNFPDRFSGHQFPNYSSELNVNALLLGDSALYLCASSLGRTEQYFGPGTRLTVT.

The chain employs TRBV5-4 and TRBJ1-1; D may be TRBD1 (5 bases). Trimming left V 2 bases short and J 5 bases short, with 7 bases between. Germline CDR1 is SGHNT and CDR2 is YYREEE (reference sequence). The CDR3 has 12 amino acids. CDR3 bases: TGTGCCAGCAGCTTCGGGGGAACTGAAGCTTTCTTT. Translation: CASSFGGTEAFF.

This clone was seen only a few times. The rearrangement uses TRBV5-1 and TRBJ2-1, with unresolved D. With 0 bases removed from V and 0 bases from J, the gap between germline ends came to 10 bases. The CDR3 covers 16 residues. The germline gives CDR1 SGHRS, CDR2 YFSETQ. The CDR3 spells CASSLVGLSSYNEQFF. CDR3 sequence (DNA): TGCGCCAGCAGCTTGGTTGGGCTAAGCTCCTACAATGAGCAGTTCTTC.

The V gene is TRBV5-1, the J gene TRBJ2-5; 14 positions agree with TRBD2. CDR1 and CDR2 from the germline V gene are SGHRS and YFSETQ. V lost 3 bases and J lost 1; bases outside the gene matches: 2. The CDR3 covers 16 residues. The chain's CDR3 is CASSSGLAGGQETQYF. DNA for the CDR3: TGCGCCAGCAGCTCCGGACTAGCGGGGGGCCAAGAGACCCAGTACTTC.

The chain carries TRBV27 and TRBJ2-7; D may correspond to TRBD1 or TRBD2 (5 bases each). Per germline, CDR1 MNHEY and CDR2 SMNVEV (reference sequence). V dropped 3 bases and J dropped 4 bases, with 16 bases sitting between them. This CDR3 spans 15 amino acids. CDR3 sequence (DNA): TGTGCCAGCAGTTTGAGGGACGGCAGGAGTTACGAGCAGTACTTC. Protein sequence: CASSLRDGRSYEQYF.

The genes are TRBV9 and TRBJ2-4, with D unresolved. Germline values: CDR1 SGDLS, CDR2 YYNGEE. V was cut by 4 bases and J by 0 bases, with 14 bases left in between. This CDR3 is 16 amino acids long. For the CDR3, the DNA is TGTGCCAGCAGCCCCTACTCTCACCTAGCCAAAAACATTCAGTACTTC. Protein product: CASSPYSHLAKNIQYF.

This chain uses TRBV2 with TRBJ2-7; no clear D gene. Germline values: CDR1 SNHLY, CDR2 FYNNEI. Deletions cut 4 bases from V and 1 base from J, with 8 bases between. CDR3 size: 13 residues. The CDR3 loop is CASSVELSYEQYF. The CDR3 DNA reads TGTGCCAGCAGTGTGGAACTGTCCTACGAGCAGTACTTC.

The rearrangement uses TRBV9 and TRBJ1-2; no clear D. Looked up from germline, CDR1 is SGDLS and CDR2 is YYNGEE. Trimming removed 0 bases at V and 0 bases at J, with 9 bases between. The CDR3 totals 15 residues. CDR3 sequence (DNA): TGTGCCAGCAGCGTAGAGGCGGCCCCTAACTATGGCTACACCTTC. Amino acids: CASSVEAAPNYGYTF.

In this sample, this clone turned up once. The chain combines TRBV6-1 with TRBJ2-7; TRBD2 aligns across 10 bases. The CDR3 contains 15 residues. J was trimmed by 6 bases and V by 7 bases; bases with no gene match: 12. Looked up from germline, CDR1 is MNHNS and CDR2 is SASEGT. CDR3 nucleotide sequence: TGTGCCAGCAACCGGCTCGAGCGGGGGGGCGCCGAGCAGTACTTC. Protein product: CASNRLERGGAEQYF.

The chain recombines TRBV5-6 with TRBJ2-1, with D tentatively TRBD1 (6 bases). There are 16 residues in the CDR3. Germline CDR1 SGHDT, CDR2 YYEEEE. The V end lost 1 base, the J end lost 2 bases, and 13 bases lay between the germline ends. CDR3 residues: CASSLKARGPYNEQFF. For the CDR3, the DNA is TGTGCCAGCAGCTTGAAGGCCAGGGGTCCCTACAATGAGCAGTTCTTC.

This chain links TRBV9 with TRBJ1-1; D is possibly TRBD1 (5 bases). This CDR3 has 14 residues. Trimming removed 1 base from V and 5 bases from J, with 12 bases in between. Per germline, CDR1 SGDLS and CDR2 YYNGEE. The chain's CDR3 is CASSVKPAGTEAFF. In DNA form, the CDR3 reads TGTGCCAGCAGCGTAAAACCGGCAGGGACTGAAGCTTTCTTT. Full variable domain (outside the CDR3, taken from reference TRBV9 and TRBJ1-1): DSGVTQTPKHLITATGQRVTLRCSPRSGDLSVYWYQQSLDQGLQFLIQYYNGEERAKGNILERFSAQQFPDLHSELNLSSLELGDSALYFCASSVKPAGTEAFFGQGTRLTVV.